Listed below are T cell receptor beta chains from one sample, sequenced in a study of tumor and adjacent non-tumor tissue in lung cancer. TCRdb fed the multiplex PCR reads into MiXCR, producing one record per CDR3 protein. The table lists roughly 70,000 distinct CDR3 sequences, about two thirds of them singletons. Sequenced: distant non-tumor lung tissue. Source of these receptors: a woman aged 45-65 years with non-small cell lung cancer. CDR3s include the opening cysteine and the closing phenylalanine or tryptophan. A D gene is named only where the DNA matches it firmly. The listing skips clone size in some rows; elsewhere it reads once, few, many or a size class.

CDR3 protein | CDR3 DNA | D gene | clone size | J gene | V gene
CSVGETGYNSEQFF | TGCAGCGTTGGCGAAACAGGGTATAACAGTGAGCAGTTCTTC | . | . | TRBJ2-1 | TRBV29-1
CSYARGFQETQYF | TGCAGCTATGCCAGGGGGTTCCAAGAGACCCAGTACTTC | TRBD1 | . | TRBJ2-5 | TRBV29-1
CASSQESEDEQYF | TGCGCCAGCAGCCAAGAGAGCGAGGACGAGCAGTACTTC | . | . | TRBJ2-7 | TRBV4-3
CASSLAGGLGEQLF | TGCGCCAGCAGCTTAGCGGGGGGGTTGGGTGAGCAGCTCTTC | TRBD2 | . | TRBJ2-1 | TRBV11-2
CSDNRGIQPQYF | TGCAGTGATAATAGGGGTATTCAGCCCCAGTATTTT | . | . | TRBJ2-3 | TRBV20-1
CASSPGPGTSSGIYNEQFF | TGCGCCAGCAGCCCCGGTCCCGGGACTAGCTCGGGGATTTACAATGAGCAGTTCTTC | TRBD2 | many | TRBJ2-1 | TRBV4-1
CASSPWSSGSYDQYF | TGTGCCAGCAGCCCTTGGTCTAGCGGTTCCTATGATCAGTACTTC | TRBD2 | . | TRBJ2-7 | TRBV11-2
CASSPSSGNTIYF | TGTGCCAGCAGCCCAAGCTCTGGAAACACCATATATTTT | . | few | TRBJ1-3 | TRBV14
CPSSVGGSTNEKLFF | TGTCCCAGTAGTGTGGGGGGGTCAACTAATGAAAAACTGTTTTTT | . | . | TRBJ1-4 | TRBV6-1
CSASREFGDTQYF | TGCAGTGCCAGTCGGGAGTTCGGAGATACGCAGTATTTT | . | many | TRBJ2-3 | TRBV20-1
CSARDRASGTLSETQYF | TGCAGTGCTAGAGATCGGGCTAGCGGGACCCTGTCCGAGACCCAGTACTTC | TRBD2 | many | TRBJ2-5 | TRBV20-1
CSAQYPLIQETQYF | TGCAGTGCCCAGTACCCACTGATCCAAGAGACCCAATACTTC | . | . | TRBJ2-5 | TRBV20-1
CISSLSGRPDTQYF | TGTATCAGCAGCTTGAGCGGGAGACCAGATACGCAGTATTTT | TRBD2 | few | TRBJ2-3 | TRBV11-1
CATSRGGQGAGNSPLHF | TGTGCCACCAGCAGAGGGGGACAGGGGGCCGGGAATTCACCCCTCCACTTT | TRBD1 | . | TRBJ1-6 | TRBV15
CASSQTMNELFF | TGCGCCAGCAGCCAAACCATGAATGAGCTGTTCTTC | . | once | TRBJ2-1 | TRBV4-1
CASNSGYRGLQYEQYF | TGTGCCAGCAATTCCGGGTACAGGGGACTCCAATACGAGCAGTACTTC | . | . | TRBJ2-7 | TRBV28
CASRALAGSYEQYF | TGTGCTAGCAGGGCACTAGCGGGATCCTACGAGCAGTACTTC | TRBD2 | . | TRBJ2-7 | TRBV11-2
CSSSPIRHAYNEQFF | TGTTCCAGCAGCCCCATACGGCACGCTTACAATGAGCAGTTCTTC | . | . | TRBJ2-1 | TRBV11-2
CASRPGDISYEQYF | TGTGCCAGCAGGCCTGGGGACATTTCCTACGAGCAGTACTTC | . | . | TRBJ2-7 | TRBV6-6
CASSYASRNNEQFF | TGCGCCAGCAGCTATGCTAGCAGGAACAATGAGCAGTTCTTC | . | . | TRBJ2-1 | TRBV4-3
CASRRTGSPNGKLFF | TGTGCCAGCAGAAGAACAGGGTCACCTAATGGAAAACTGTTTTTT | . | . | TRBJ1-4 | TRBV12-3/TRBV12-4
CANSIAAGYEQYF | TGTGCCAACAGCATAGCGGCTGGCTACGAGCAGTACTTC | . | . | TRBJ2-7 | TRBV11-2
CASSPNYPLDTQYF | TGTGCCAGCAGTCCGAACTACCCTCTAGATACGCAGTATTTT | . | few | TRBJ2-3 | TRBV6-7
CASLGQLPNEQYF | TGTGCCAGCCTAGGACAACTCCCCAACGAGCAGTACTTC | . | once | TRBJ2-7 | TRBV6-2/TRBV6-3
CASSLYERDGQFF | TGTGCCAGCAGCTTGTATGAAAGGGATGGGCAGTTCTTC | . | few | TRBJ2-1 | TRBV11-3
CASTSDGRQGISYEQYF | TGTGCCAGCACCTCTGATGGTCGACAGGGGATTTCCTACGAGCAGTATTTC | TRBD1 | few | TRBJ2-7 | TRBV6-6
CASSLWDRPTYEQYF | TGTGCCAGCAGCTTATGGGACCGACCTACCTACGAGCAGTACTTC | . | . | TRBJ2-7 | TRBV11-1
CACSPTIGQGGEAFF | TGCGCCTGCAGCCCAACAATCGGACAGGGTGGTGAAGCTTTCTTT | TRBD1 | . | TRBJ1-1 | TRBV5-1
CASSFGGTSSYEQYF | TGCGCCAGCAGCTTTGGGGGAACTAGCTCCTACGAGCAGTACTTC | . | . | TRBJ2-7 | TRBV11-2
CASSQPTGGASLSYNEQFF | TGCGCCAGCAGCCAGCCAACGGGTGGAGCATCACTCTCCTACAATGAGCAGTTCTTC | . | many | TRBJ2-1 | TRBV4-1
CANSLDRLADTQYF | TGTGCCAACAGCTTGGACAGGCTGGCTGATACGCAGTATTTT | TRBD1 | once | TRBJ2-3 | TRBV11-3
CASILAVEQDEQFF | TGTGCCAGCATATTAGCGGTTGAACAGGATGAGCAGTTCTTC | . | . | TRBJ2-1 | TRBV11-1
CAGSLTRTHTGNTIYF | TGTGCCGGCAGCTTAACCCGGACTCATACTGGAAACACCATATATTTT | . | . | TRBJ1-3 | TRBV11-2
CASSSGKQKSDTQYF | TGTGCCAGCAGCTCGGGGAAGCAGAAGTCAGATACGCAGTATTTT | . | . | TRBJ2-3 | TRBV11-2
CASSIATVADTQYF | TGTGCCAGTAGTATAGCTACAGTGGCTGATACGCAGTATTTT | . | few | TRBJ2-3 | TRBV11-1
CASSQDSTSGSLYGQSF | TGTGCCAGTAGCCAAGATTCGACTAGCGGGAGTTTGTATGGGCAGTCCTTC | TRBD2 | . | TRBJ2-1 | TRBV4-2
CASVPGGAYNEQFF | TGTGCCAGCGTACCGGGAGGCGCCTACAATGAGCAGTTCTTC | TRBD2 | many | TRBJ2-1 | TRBV12-3/TRBV12-4
CASSQGFGLSGGGELFF | TGCGCCAGCAGCCAGGGTTTTGGGCTATCGGGAGGCGGGGAGCTGTTTTTT | TRBD2 | . | TRBJ2-2 | TRBV4-1
CASSASRGMNTGELFF | TGTGCCAGCAGCGCTTCGAGGGGGATGAACACCGGGGAGCTGTTTTTT | . | few | TRBJ2-2 | TRBV7-9
CASTSLETQYF | TGTGCCAGCACGAGTCTAGAGACCCAGTACTTC | . | many | TRBJ2-5 | TRBV28
CASSYLTGYPRYNEQFF | TGTGCCAGCAGTTACTTGACAGGCTATCCCCGTTACAATGAGCAGTTCTTC | . | many | TRBJ2-1 | TRBV6-2/TRBV6-3
CASRGAGRGELFF | TGTGCCAGCAGGGGGGCAGGTCGCGGGGAGCTGTTTTTT | . | many | TRBJ2-2 | TRBV11-1
CASNPWASGSHEQYF | TGTGCCAGCAACCCTTGGGCTAGCGGTTCTCACGAGCAGTACTTC | TRBD2 | . | TRBJ2-7 | TRBV11-2
CASSQWGSTSGNTIYF | TGCGCCAGCAGCCAATGGGGGAGTACCTCTGGAAACACCATATATTTT | . | . | TRBJ1-3 | TRBV4-1
CASSSQIDRQTIYDEQFF | TGTGCCAGCAGTTCCCAGATTGACCGACAGACAATATATGATGAACAGTTCTTC | . | . | TRBJ2-1 | TRBV6-2/TRBV6-3
CNVSSTGSYEQYF | TGCAACGTTTCCAGTACAGGGTCCTACGAGCAGTACTTC | . | . | TRBJ2-7 | TRBV29-1